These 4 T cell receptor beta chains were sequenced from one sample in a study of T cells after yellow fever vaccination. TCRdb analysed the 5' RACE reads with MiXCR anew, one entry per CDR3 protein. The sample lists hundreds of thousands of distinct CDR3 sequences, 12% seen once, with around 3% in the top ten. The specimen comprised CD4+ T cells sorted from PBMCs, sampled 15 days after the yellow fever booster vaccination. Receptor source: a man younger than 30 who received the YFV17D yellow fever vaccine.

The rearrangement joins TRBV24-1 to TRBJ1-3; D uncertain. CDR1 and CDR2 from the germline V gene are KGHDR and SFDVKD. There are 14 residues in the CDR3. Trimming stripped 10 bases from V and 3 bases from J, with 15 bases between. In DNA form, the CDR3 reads TGTGCCACAACCACCCCAGTGAGTGGAAACACCATATATTTT. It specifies CATTTPVSGNTIYF.

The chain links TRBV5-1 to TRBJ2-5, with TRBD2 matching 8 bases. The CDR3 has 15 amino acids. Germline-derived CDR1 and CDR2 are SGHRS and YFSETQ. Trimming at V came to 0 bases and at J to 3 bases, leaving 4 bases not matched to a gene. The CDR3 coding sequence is TGCGCCAGCAGCTTGGCCGGGAGGGCCGAAGAGACCCAGTACTTC. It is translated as CASSLAGRAEETQYF.

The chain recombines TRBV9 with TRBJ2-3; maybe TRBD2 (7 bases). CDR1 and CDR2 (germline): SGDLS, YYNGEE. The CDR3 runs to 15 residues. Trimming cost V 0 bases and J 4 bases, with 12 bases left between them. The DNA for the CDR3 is TGTGCCAGCAGCGTAGCTGGGGGGGCCTCAGATACGCAGTATTTT. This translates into CASSVAGGASDTQYF. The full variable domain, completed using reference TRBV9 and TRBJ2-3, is DSGVTQTPKHLITATGQRVTLRCSPRSGDLSVYWYQQSLDQGLQFLIQYYNGEERAKGNILERFSAQQFPDLHSELNLSSLELGDSALYFCASSVAGGASDTQYFGPGTRLTVL.

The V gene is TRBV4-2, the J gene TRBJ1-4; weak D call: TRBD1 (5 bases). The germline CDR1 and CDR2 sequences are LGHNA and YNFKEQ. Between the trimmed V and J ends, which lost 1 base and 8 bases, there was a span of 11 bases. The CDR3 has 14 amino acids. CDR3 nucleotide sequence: TGTGCCAGCAGCCAAGCAGGGCTCGGAGAAAAACTGTTTTTT. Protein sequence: CASSQAGLGEKLFF.